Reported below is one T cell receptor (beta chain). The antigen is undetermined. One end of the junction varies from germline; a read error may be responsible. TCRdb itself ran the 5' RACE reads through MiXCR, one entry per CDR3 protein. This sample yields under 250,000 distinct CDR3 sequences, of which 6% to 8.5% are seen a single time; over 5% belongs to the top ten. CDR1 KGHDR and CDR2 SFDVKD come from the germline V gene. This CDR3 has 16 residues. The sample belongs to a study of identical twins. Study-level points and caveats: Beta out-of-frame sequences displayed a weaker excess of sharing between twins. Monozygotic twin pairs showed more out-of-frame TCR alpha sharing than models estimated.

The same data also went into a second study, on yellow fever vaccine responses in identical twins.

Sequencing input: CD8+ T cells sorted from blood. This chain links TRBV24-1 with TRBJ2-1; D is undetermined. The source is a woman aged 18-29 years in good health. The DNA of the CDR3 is TGTGCCACCAGTGACACCGACCCAAGCTCCTACAATGAGCAGTTCTTT. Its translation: CATSDTDPSSYNEQFF.